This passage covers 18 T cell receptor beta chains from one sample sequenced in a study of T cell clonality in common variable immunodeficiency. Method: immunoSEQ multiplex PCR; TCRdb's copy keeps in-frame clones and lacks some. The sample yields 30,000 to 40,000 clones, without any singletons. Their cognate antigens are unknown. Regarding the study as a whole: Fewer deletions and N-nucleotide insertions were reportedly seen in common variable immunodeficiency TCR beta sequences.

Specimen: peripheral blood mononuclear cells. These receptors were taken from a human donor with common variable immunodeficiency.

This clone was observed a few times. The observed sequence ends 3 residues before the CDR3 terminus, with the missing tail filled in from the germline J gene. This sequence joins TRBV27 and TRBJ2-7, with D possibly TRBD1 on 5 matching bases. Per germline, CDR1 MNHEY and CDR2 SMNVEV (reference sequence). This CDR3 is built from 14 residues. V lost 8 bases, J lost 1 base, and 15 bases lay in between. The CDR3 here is CASGDRGGSYEQYF. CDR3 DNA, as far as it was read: TGTGCCAGCGGCGACAGAGGTGGGTCCTACGAG.

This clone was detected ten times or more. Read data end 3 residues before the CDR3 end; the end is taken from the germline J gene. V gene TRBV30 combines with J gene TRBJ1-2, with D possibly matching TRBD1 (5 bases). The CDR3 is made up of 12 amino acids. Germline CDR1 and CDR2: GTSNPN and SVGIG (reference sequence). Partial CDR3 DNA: TGTGCCTGGAAGGAGGGACTTGAGGGC. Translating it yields CAWKEGLEG. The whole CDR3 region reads CAWKEGLEGYTF.

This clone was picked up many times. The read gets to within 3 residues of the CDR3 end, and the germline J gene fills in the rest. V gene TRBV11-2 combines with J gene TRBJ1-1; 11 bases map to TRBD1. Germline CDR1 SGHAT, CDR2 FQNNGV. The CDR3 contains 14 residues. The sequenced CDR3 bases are TGTGCCAGCAGCATGGGGACAGGGGGATTTGGA. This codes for CASSMGTGGFG. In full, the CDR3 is CASSMGTGGFGAFF.

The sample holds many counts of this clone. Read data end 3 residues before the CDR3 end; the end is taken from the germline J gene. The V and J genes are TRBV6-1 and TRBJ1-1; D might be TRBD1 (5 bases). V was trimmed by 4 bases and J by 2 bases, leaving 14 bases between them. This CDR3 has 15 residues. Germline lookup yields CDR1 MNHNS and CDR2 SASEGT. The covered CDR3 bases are TGTGCCAGCAGTGCGGAGGGGATAGAAAACACTGAA. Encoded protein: CASSAEGIENTE. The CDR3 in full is CASSAEGIENTEAFF.

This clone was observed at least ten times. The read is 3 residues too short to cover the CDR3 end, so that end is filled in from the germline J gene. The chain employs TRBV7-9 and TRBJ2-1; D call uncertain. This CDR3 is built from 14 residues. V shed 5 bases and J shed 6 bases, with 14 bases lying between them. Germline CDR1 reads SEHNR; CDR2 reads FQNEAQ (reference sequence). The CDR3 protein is CASSPSIRGNEQFF. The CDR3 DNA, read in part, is TGTGCCAGCAGCCCCAGTATTCGTGGCAATGAG.

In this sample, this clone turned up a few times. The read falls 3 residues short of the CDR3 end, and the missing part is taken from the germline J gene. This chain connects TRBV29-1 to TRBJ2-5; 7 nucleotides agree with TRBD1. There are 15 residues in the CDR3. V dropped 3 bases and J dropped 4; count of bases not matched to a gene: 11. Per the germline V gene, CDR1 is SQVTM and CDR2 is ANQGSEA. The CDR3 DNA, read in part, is TGCAGCGTTGACCCTAACGGGGCAGGGGGAGAGACC. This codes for CSVDPNGAGGET. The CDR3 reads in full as CSVDPNGAGGETQYF.

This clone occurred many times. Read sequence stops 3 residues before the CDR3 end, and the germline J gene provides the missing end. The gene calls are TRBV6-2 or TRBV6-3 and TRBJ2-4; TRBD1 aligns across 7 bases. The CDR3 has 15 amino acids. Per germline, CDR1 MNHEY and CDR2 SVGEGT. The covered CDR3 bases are TGTGCCAGCAGTGGTCCGGGACAGCCCTTAACAATT. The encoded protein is CASSGPGQPLTI. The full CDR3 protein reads CASSGPGQPLTIQYF.

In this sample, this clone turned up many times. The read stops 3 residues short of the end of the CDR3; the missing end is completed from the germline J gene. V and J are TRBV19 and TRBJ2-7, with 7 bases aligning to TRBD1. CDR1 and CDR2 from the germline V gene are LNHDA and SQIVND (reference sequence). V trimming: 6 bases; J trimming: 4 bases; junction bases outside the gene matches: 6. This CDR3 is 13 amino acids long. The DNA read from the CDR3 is TGTGCCAGTAGACCCACAGGGGAGTACGAG. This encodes CASRPTGEYE. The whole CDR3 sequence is CASRPTGEYEQYF.

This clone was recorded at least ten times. CDR3 amino acids: CASNRQENTEAFF. The sequenced part of the CDR3 DNA is TGTGCCAGCAACCGACAGGAAAACACTGAA. The chain joins TRBV2 to TRBJ1-1; D may be TRBD1 (6 bases). With the read ending 3 residues before the CDR3 end, the germline J gene is used to fill in that end. The CDR3 runs 13 residues. Germline CDR1 SNHLY, CDR2 FYNNEI. Trimming stripped 7 bases from V and 2 bases from J, with 11 bases between.

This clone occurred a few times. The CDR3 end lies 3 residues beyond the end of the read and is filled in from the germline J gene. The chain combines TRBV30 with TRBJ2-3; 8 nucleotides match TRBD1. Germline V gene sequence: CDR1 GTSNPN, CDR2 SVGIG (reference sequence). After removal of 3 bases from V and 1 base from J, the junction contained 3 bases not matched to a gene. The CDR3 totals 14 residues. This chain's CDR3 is CAWRMDRGTDTQYF. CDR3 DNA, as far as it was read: TGTGCCTGGAGGATGGACAGGGGCACAGATACG.

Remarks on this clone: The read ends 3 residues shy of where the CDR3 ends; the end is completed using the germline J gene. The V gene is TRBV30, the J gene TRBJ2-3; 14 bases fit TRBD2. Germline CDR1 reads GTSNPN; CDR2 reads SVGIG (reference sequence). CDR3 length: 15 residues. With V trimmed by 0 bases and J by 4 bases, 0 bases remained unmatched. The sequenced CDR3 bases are TGTGCCTGGAGTGTGGGACTAGCGGGAGCAGATACG. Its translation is CAWSVGLAGADT. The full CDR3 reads CAWSVGLAGADTQYF.

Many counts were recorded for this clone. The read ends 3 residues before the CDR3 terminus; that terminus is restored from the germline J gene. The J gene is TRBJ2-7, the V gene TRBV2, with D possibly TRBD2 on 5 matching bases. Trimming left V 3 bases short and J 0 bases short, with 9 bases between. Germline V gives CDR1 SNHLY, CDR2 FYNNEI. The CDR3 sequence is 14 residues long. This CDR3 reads CASSDPGGSYEQYF. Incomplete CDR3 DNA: TGTGCCAGCAGTGACCCAGGAGGCTCCTACGAG. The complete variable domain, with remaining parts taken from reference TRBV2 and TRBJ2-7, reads EPEVTQTPSHQVTQMGQEVILRCVPISNHLYFYWYRQILGQKVEFLVSFYNNEISEKSEIFDDQFSVERPDGSNFTLKIRSTKLEDSAMYFCASSDPGGSYEQYFGPGTRLTVT.

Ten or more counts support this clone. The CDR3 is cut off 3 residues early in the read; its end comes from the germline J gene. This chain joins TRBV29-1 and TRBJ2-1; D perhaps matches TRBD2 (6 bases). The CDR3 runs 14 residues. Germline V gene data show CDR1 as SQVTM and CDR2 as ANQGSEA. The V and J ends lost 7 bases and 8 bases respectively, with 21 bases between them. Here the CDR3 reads CSGFYSGEGDEQFF. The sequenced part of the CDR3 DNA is TGCAGCGGTTTTTATAGCGGAGAAGGCGATGAG.

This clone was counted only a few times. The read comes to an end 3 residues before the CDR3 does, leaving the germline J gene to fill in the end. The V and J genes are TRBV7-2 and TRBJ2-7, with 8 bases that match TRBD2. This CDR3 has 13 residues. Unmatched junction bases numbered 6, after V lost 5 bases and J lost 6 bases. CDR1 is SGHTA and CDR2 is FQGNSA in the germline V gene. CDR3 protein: CASSLTSVGEQYF. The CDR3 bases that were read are TGTGCCAGCAGCCTGACTAGCGTAGGCGAG.

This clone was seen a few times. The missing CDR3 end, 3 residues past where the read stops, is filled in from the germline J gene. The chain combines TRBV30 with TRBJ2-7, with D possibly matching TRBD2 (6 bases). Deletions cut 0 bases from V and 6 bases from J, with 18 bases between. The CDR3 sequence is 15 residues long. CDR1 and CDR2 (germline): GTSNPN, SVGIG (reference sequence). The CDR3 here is CAWSVARLVSREQYF. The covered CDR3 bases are TGTGCCTGGAGTGTGGCCCGACTAGTCAGCCGCGAG.

Incomplete CDR3 DNA: TGTGCCAGTAGTATGGACAGGGCTGGC. Translation gives CASSMDRAG. The CDR3 in its entirety is CASSMDRAGYTF. This chain uses TRBV19 with TRBJ1-2; TRBD1 matches 8 bases. The CDR3 goes on 3 residues after the read ends, and that part is filled in from the germline J gene. This CDR3 has 12 residues. Germline V lookup: CDR1 LNHDA, CDR2 SQIVND (reference sequence). The V gene end was trimmed by 3 bases and the J gene end by 7 bases; junction bases not matched to a gene: 1.

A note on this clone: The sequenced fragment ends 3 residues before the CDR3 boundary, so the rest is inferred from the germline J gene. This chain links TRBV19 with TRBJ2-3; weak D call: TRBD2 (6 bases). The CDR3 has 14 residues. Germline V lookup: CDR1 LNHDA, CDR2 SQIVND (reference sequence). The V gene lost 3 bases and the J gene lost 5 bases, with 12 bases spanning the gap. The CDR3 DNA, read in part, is TGTGCCAGTAGTATGAAGCGGGCGGTAGATACG. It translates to CASSMKRAVDT. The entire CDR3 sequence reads CASSMKRAVDTQYF.

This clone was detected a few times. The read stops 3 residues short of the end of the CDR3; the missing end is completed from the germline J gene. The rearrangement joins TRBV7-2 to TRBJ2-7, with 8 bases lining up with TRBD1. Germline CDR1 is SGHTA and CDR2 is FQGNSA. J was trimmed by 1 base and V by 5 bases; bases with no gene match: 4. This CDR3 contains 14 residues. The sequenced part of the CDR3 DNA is TGTGCCAGCAGCCCCCACAGGGGGTCCTACGAG. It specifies CASSPHRGSYE. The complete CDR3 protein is CASSPHRGSYEQYF.